These 8 T cell receptor beta chains were all obtained from the same sample, sequenced in a study of T cell clonality in common variable immunodeficiency. Regarding the study as a whole: Reportedly, TCR beta sequences from common variable immunodeficiency showed fewer deletions and N-nucleotide insertions.

The antigens of these receptors remain unknown. Assay: immunoSEQ multiplex PCR; the TCRdb copy retains only in-frame clones and omits some. Recorded here are some 9,700 clones, none singletons. Material for sequencing was peripheral blood mononuclear cells. These TCRs come from a human donor with common variable immunodeficiency.

This clone was seen ten or more times. The read stops 3 residues short of the end of the CDR3; the missing end is completed from the germline J gene. V gene TRBV5-1 combines with J gene TRBJ2-4, with D possibly being TRBD1 (7 bases). The V end lost 2 bases, the J end lost 4 bases, and 13 bases lay between the germline ends. CDR3 length equals 15 residues. Germline V gene data show CDR1 as SGHRS and CDR2 as YFSETQ. CDR3 amino acids: CASSLGQGGKNIQYF. The part of the CDR3 DNA that was read is TGCGCCAGCAGCTTAGGCCAGGGGGGTAAAAACATT.

This clone was counted many times. The read terminates 3 residues before the CDR3 end, so the remaining end is supplied by the germline J gene. The chain couples TRBV29-1 to TRBJ1-4; D is perhaps TRBD1 (5 bases). The CDR3 sequence is 12 residues long. CDR1 is SQVTM and CDR2 is ANQGSEA in the germline V gene. Deletions cut 6 bases from V and 4 bases from J, with 9 bases between. Incomplete CDR3 DNA: TGCAGCGTCGGGGACTTTAATGAAAAA. Protein product: CSVGDFNEK. The complete CDR3 sequence is CSVGDFNEKLFF.

This clone has more than one count but fewer than ten. This could be a read error, since a much larger clone is one nucleotide away. The read stops 3 residues short of the end of the CDR3; the missing end is completed from the germline J gene. The V gene is TRBV6-2 or TRBV6-3, the J gene TRBJ1-5; D not certain. The CDR3 runs 15 residues. The germline V gene encodes CDR1 MNHEY and CDR2 SVGEGT. Trimming cost V 2 bases and J 7 bases, with 15 bases left between them. CDR3 DNA (partial): TGTGCCAGCAGTTACGGAGGGTTGGTGAGGCAGCCC. Translation gives CASSYGGLVRQP. The full-length CDR3 reads as CASSYGGLVRQPQHF.

This clone was picked up many times. The read ends 3 residues before the CDR3 terminus; that terminus is restored from the germline J gene. J is TRBJ1-1 and V is TRBV7-9; 10 bases are a match to TRBD1. This CDR3 has 15 residues. Germline lookup yields CDR1 SEHNR and CDR2 FQNEAQ (reference sequence). The CDR3 loop is CASSLNWDRGGQAFF. The part of the CDR3 DNA that was read is TGTGCCAGCAGCTTAAATTGGGACAGGGGCGGACAA. The full variable domain, its missing parts supplied by reference TRBV7-9 and TRBJ1-1, is DTGVSQNPRHKITKRGQNVTFRCDPISEHNRLYWYRQTLGQGPEFLTYFQNEAQLEKSRLLSDRFSAERPKGSFSTLEIQRTEQGDSAMYLCASSLNWDRGGQAFFGQGTRLTVV.

This clone was detected many times. The sequence runs out 3 residues before the end of the CDR3; the remainder is reconstructed from the germline J gene. The chain is built from TRBV5-5 and TRBJ2-3, with D unclear. The V end was cut by 0 bases, the J end by 7 bases, with 6 bases between. Germline values: CDR1 SGHKS, CDR2 YYEKEE (reference sequence). CDR3 length equals 12 residues. This CDR3 reads CASSLAQNTQYF. CDR3 DNA (partial): TGTGCCAGCAGCTTGGCTCAGAATACG.

This clone was counted ten times or more. The read falls 3 residues short of the CDR3 end, and the missing part is taken from the germline J gene. This chain uses TRBV6-1 with TRBJ2-6, with D perhaps TRBD1 (5 bases). The germline CDR1 and CDR2 sequences are MNHNS and SASEGT. This CDR3 contains 18 residues. Trimming cost V 2 bases and J 4 bases, with 18 bases left between them. The CDR3: CASSEHQGAPRGANVLTF. The CDR3 DNA, read in part, is TGTGCCAGCAGTGAACATCAAGGGGCCCCGCGGGGGGCCAACGTC.

The table lists this clone with many counts. The CDR3 is cut off 3 residues early in the read; its end comes from the germline J gene. The chain uses TRBV6-1 and TRBJ2-5; the match to TRBD2 covers 7 bases. This CDR3 has 17 amino acids. V lost 0 bases, J lost 2 bases, and 9 bases stayed unmatched. Per germline, CDR1 MNHNS and CDR2 SASEGT. The CDR3: CASSEAGTRSGQETQYF. CDR3 bases read: TGTGCCAGCAGTGAAGCGGGAACTCGTAGCGGGCAAGAGACC.

This clone has ten or more counts. The read terminates 3 residues before the CDR3 end, so the remaining end is supplied by the germline J gene. The chain uses TRBV30 and TRBJ1-2; no reliable D call. The germline V gene encodes CDR1 GTSNPN and CDR2 SVGIG (reference sequence). The CDR3 length is 15 residues. The part of the CDR3 DNA that was read is TGTGCCTGGAGTGTCATGACACAACCCACTGGAGGC. Translation: CAWSVMTQPTGG. The complete CDR3 protein is CAWSVMTQPTGGYTF.